This T cell receptor (beta chain) was observed in a study of T-cell reconstitution after alpha-beta-depleted transplantation in children. Preparation of the TCRbeta library involved a method that used unique molecular identifiers. TCRdb re-analysed the PCR reads in MiXCR, keeping a single row per CDR3 protein. The table has hundreds of thousands of distinct CDR3 sequences, approximately 11% seen once. The CDR3 length is 15 residues. Per the germline V gene, CDR1 is SGDLS and CDR2 is YYNGEE. V lost 3 bases and J 0 bases, leaving 11 bases between the germline ends. In this sample, this clonotype turned up many times.

The source is a child younger than two with acute myeloid leukemia, due to receive a stem cell transplant. The source was PBMCs, collected before TCRalphabeta/CD19-depleted stem cell transplant. The rearrangement uses TRBV9 and TRBJ2-3; D gene ambiguous. The CDR3 reads CASSAYLGSTDTQYF. Written as DNA, the CDR3 is TGTGCCAGCAGCGCATATCTCGGGAGCACAGATACGCAGTATTTT. Full variable domain (outside the CDR3, taken from reference TRBV9 and TRBJ2-3): DSGVTQTPKHLITATGQRVTLRCSPRSGDLSVYWYQQSLDQGLQFLIQYYNGEERAKGNILERFSAQQFPDLHSELNLSSLELGDSALYFCASSAYLGSTDTQYFGPGTRLTVL.